One and the same sample provided the 22 T cell receptor beta chains below, sequenced in a study of long-term antiretroviral therapy in people with HIV. At survey level, the immunoSEQ assay was run in its v3.0 version. TCRdb's table, derived via immunoSEQ multiplex PCR, lists solely in-frame clones and lacks some. The sample has approximately 35,000 clones, approximately 94% seen once. The specimen comprised unsorted PBMCs, sampled 4.1 years after starting antiretroviral therapy. These receptors were collected from a woman aged 50 to 60 with HIV.

This sequence joins TRBV6-5 and TRBJ1-1; D might be TRBD1 (6 bases). The length of the CDR3 is 14 residues. V was clipped by 0 bases and J by 6 bases, with 11 bases between them. Looked up from germline, CDR1 is MNHEY and CDR2 is SVGAGI. CDR3 DNA: TGTGCCAGCAGTTACTCTGGCAGGGGCGCTGAAGCTTTCTTT. Translating it yields CASSYSGRGAEAFF.

This chain joins TRBV6-5 and TRBJ1-2, with no clear D. Germline loops: CDR1 MNHEY, CDR2 SVGAGI. This CDR3 is built from 14 residues. V was trimmed by 0 bases and J by 2 bases, leaving 7 bases between them. In DNA, the CDR3 is TGTGCCAGCAGTTACTCCGGACGGAACTATGGCTACACCTTC. Its protein is CASSYSGRNYGYTF.

V and J are TRBV6-1 and TRBJ2-3; TRBD1 matches 8 bases. V lost 2 bases and J lost 0; bases outside the gene matches: 4. CDR1 is MNHNS and CDR2 is SASEGT in the germline V gene. The CDR3 covers 16 residues. The chain's CDR3 is CASSEWQGASTDTQYF. In DNA form, the CDR3 reads TGTGCCAGCAGTGAATGGCAGGGGGCTAGCACAGATACGCAGTATTTT.

The chain couples TRBV5-1 to TRBJ2-1; 8 positions match TRBD2. From germline, CDR1 is SGHRS and CDR2 YFSETQ. This CDR3 spans 15 amino acids. With 4 bases clipped from V and 6 bases from J, the junction kept 9 bases outside the gene matches. The CDR3 region has the DNA TGCGCCAGCAGCCCAAAACGGACTAGCCTCAATGAGCAGTTCTTC. It encodes CASSPKRTSLNEQFF. Looking up the rest from reference TRBV5-1 and TRBJ2-1 gives the full variable domain: KAGVTQTPRYLIKTRGQQVTLSCSPISGHRSVSWYQQTPGQGLQFLFEYFSETQRNKGNFPGRFSGRQFSNSRSEMNVSTLELGDSALYLCASSPKRTSLNEQFFGPGTRLTVL.

CDR3 in amino acids: CASSYSTGGSYEQYF. The CDR3 DNA is TGTGCCAGCAGTTACTCTACAGGGGGCTCCTACGAGCAGTACTTC. The gene calls are TRBV6-6 and TRBJ2-7; 8 bases match TRBD1. Trimming cost V 0 bases and J 0 bases; bases outside gene matches: 1. This CDR3 has 15 amino acids. Germline-derived CDR1 and CDR2 are MNHNY and SVGAGI (reference sequence).

The rearrangement links TRBV4-1 to TRBJ2-2; D perhaps matches TRBD2 (5 bases). This CDR3 has 17 residues. Germline values: CDR1 MGHRA, CDR2 YSYEKL. V was trimmed by 2 bases and J by 7 bases, leaving 20 bases between them. This CDR3 is CASSQSGGGGPRGELFF. As DNA, the CDR3 is TGCGCCAGCAGCCAAAGCGGCGGCGGAGGCCCCCGCGGGGAGCTGTTTTTT.

The CDR3 protein is CASSRSGTAREAFF. For the CDR3, the DNA is TGTGCCAGCAGCCGCTCCGGGACAGCCAGAGAAGCTTTCTTT. This sequence joins TRBV5-4 and TRBJ1-1, with TRBD1 matching 7 bases. V lost 4 bases, J lost 8 bases, and 11 bases stayed unmatched. Germline CDR1 reads SGHNT; CDR2 reads YYREEE (reference sequence). This CDR3 has 14 amino acids.

The chain uses TRBV19 and TRBJ1-6; 10 nucleotides line up with TRBD1. The CDR3 consists of 15 residues. V gave up 4 bases and J gave up 8 bases; unmatched junction bases: 5. CDR1 LNHDA and CDR2 SQIVND come from the germline V gene (reference sequence). CDR3: CASSTLGTGDSPLHF. CDR3 coding DNA: TGTGCCAGTAGTACCCTTGGGACAGGGGATTCACCCCTCCACTTT.

This clone was picked up one time. The chain couples TRBV9 to TRBJ1-4; weak D call: TRBD1 (5 bases). With 0 bases removed from V and 0 bases from J, the gap between germline ends came to 6 bases. The CDR3 is made up of 15 amino acids. Germline CDR1 reads SGDLS; CDR2 reads YYNGEE. CDR3 DNA: TGTGCCAGCAGCGTAGAAGGGGCAACTAATGAAAAACTGTTTTTT. Its translation is CASSVEGATNEKLFF.

The genes are TRBV6-1 and TRBJ2-3; 12 nucleotides align to TRBD2. This CDR3 region has 17 residues. V lost 4 bases, J lost 1 base, and 6 bases stayed unmatched. Germline lookup yields CDR1 MNHNS and CDR2 SASEGT. The CDR3 reads CASSGTPSGGGTDTQYF. The CDR3 nucleotides read TGTGCCAGCAGTGGTACTCCTAGCGGGGGGGGCACAGATACGCAGTATTTT.

V and J are TRBV7-9 and TRBJ2-7; D is unresolved. Trimming took 5 bases from V and 0 from J, leaving 14 bases between them. There are 15 residues in the CDR3. Germline-derived CDR1 and CDR2 are SEHNR and FQNEAQ (reference sequence). The CDR3 region has the DNA TGTGCCAGCAGCCGATTCGACGTTAGCTCCTACGAGCAGTACTTC. Residues: CASSRFDVSSYEQYF.

This chain joins TRBV6-1 and TRBJ1-5; D not resolved. Germline lookup yields CDR1 MNHNS and CDR2 SASEGT. The CDR3 sequence is 15 residues long. V was pared by 8 bases and J by 3 bases, with 17 bases between. For the CDR3, the DNA is TGTGCCAGCCAGCGCACTGGGCAGATCAATCAGCCCCAGCATTTT. Encoded protein: CASQRTGQINQPQHF.

The J gene is TRBJ2-6, the V gene TRBV10-2; unclear D gene. The CDR3 has 16 amino acids. CDR1 and CDR2 (germline): WSHSY, SAAADI. The germline V and J ends were trimmed by 2 bases and 2 bases, with 10 bases remaining between them. CDR3: CASSERWEPGANVLTF. CDR3 coding DNA: TGCGCCAGCAGTGAGCGTTGGGAACCTGGGGCCAACGTCCTGACTTTC.

The chain uses TRBV5-1 and TRBJ2-5, with D possibly being TRBD1 (5 bases). The V gene lost 0 bases and the J gene lost 5 bases, with 8 bases spanning the gap. This CDR3 is 13 amino acids long. Germline values: CDR1 SGHRS, CDR2 YFSETQ. As DNA, the CDR3 is TGCGCCAGCAGCTTGGCAGGGTTCGAGACCCAGTACTTC. Translation: CASSLAGFETQYF. Using reference TRBV5-1 and TRBJ2-5 for the parts outside the CDR3, the full variable domain is KAGVTQTPRYLIKTRGQQVTLSCSPISGHRSVSWYQQTPGQGLQFLFEYFSETQRNKGNFPGRFSGRQFSNSRSEMNVSTLELGDSALYLCASSLAGFETQYFGPGTRLLVL.

The chain recombines TRBV19 with TRBJ1-6; D is possibly TRBD1 (5 bases). The V and J ends lost 5 bases and 9 bases respectively, with 8 bases between them. Germline lookup yields CDR1 LNHDA and CDR2 SQIVND (reference sequence). The CDR3 is 12 residues long. CDR3 nucleotide sequence: TGTGCCAGTAGTGGGGCCGGTTCACCCCTCCACTTT. The encoded protein is CASSGAGSPLHF.

The chain has TRBV19 and TRBJ2-5; 8 bases are a match to TRBD1. The germline CDR1 and CDR2 sequences are LNHDA and SQIVND (reference sequence). V lost 9 bases to trimming and J lost 2 bases; unmatched junction nucleotides: 14. The CDR3 totals 16 residues. CDR3 bases: TGTGCCAGCTCAACGAGTTCCGGGACAGGACAAGAGACCCAGTACTTC. This sequence encodes CASSTSSGTGQETQYF.

The genes are TRBV29-1 and TRBJ1-5; weak D call: TRBD1 (5 bases). This CDR3 has 13 residues. Germline CDR1 reads SQVTM; CDR2 reads ANQGSEA. Deletions cut 4 bases from V and 5 bases from J, with 12 bases between. Here the CDR3 DNA reads TGCAGCGTTGGACCCCAGGGCGATCAGCCCCAGCATTTT. It codes for CSVGPQGDQPQHF.

The chain links TRBV30 to TRBJ1-1; 9 positions agree with TRBD1. Germline CDR1 is GTSNPN and CDR2 is SVGIG (reference sequence). V shed 5 bases and J 4 bases; nucleotides not matched to a gene: 2. The CDR3 extends over 12 amino acids. CDR3 loop: CAWATGGTEAFF. DNA of the CDR3: TGTGCCTGGGCGACAGGGGGCACTGAAGCTTTCTTT. Looking up the rest from reference TRBV30 and TRBJ1-1 gives the full variable domain: SQTIHQWPATLVQPVGSPLSLECTVEGTSNPNLYWYRQAAGRGLQLLFYSVGIGQISSEVPQNLSASRPQDRQFILSSKKLLLSDSGFYLCAWATGGTEAFFGQGTRLTVV.

The chain links TRBV30 to TRBJ1-6; D is possibly TRBD1 (5 bases). The V end was cut by 3 bases, the J end by 9 bases, with 12 bases between. The CDR3 is 13 amino acids. From germline, CDR1 is GTSNPN and CDR2 SVGIG (reference sequence). CDR3: CAWRGAGISPLHF. The CDR3, as DNA: TGTGCCTGGAGAGGGGCAGGGATTTCACCCCTCCACTTT.

This clone was observed a single time. The chain combines TRBV7-2 with TRBJ2-5, with D possibly TRBD2 on 5 matching bases. Trimming shortened V by 5 bases and J by 1 base, and 8 bases separated the two germline ends. CDR1 is SGHTA, CDR2 FQGNSA, per germline. The CDR3 loop spans 13 amino acids. The CDR3 DNA reads TGTGCCAGCAGCCCGGGGTCCCAAGAGACCCAGTACTTC. Translation: CASSPGSQETQYF.

This clone was recorded only once. The chain has TRBV11-3 and TRBJ2-2; 8 bases fit TRBD2. The CDR3 is made up of 14 amino acids. Losses at the gene ends were 1 base for V and 7 bases for J; bases not matched to a gene: 2. Germline-derived CDR1 and CDR2 are SGHNT and YENEEA. CDR3 loop: CASSLGAGVGELFF. CDR3 DNA sequence: TGTGCCAGCAGCTTAGGAGCGGGGGTCGGGGAGCTGTTTTTT.

CDR3 nucleotides: TGCGCCAGCAGCTTGGCCCCGGGCGGATACGAGCAGTACTTC. The encoded protein is CASSLAPGGYEQYF. This chain joins TRBV5-1 and TRBJ2-7; D gene uncertain. Trimming pared 0 bases from V and 4 bases from J, leaving 11 bases between. Germline CDR1 and CDR2: SGHRS and YFSETQ. The CDR3 is 14 amino acids.